The 21 T cell receptor beta chains below were found in one sample sequenced in a study of cytomegalovirus exposure and HLA in healthy donors. PCR used 60 Vbeta primers and 13 Jbeta primers. Produced via immunoSEQ multiplex PCR; TCRdb's table is partial and in-frame only. The sample includes about 150,000 clones, 70% to 90% of them seen just once. The specimen sequenced was PBMCs. The receptor source for this set is a woman between 18 and 29 years old in good health and CMV-seronegative.

The chain uses TRBV7-2 and TRBJ1-2; no clear D. Germline V gene sequence: CDR1 SGHTA, CDR2 FQGNSA. Trimming cost V 1 base and J 8 bases, with 14 bases left between them. This CDR3 is built from 14 residues. The CDR3, as DNA: TGTGCCAGCAGCTTAGGCGGCGCGCTTATGGGCTACACCTTC. The encoded protein is CASSLGGALMGYTF.

The chain recombines TRBV11-2 with TRBJ1-2; D is perhaps TRBD1 (6 bases). V was shortened by 5 bases and J by 2 bases, with 21 bases between the two germline ends. Per the germline V gene, CDR1 is SGHAT and CDR2 is FQNNGV. This CDR3 has 17 amino acids. The DNA of the CDR3 is TGTGCCAGCAGCGCCAGGACCCGAAATGGACAGAACTATGGCTACACCTTC. Translated: CASSARTRNGQNYGYTF.

The chain couples TRBV7-9 to TRBJ2-2, with 12 bases that match TRBD2. Trimming at V came to 2 bases and at J to 7 bases, leaving 11 bases not matched to a gene. Germline V gene data show CDR1 as SEHNR and CDR2 as FQNEAQ (reference sequence). This CDR3 comprises 18 residues. The DNA of the CDR3 is TGTGCCAGCAGCTTACTCGGACTAGCGGGAAAACGAGGCGGGGAGCTGTTTTTT. Translation: CASSLLGLAGKRGGELFF. Full variable domain (rest looked up from reference TRBV7-9 and TRBJ2-2): DTGVSQNPRHKITKRGQNVTFRCDPISEHNRLYWYRQTLGQGPEFLTYFQNEAQLEKSRLLSDRFSAERPKGSFSTLEIQRTEQGDSAMYLCASSLLGLAGKRGGELFFGEGSRLTVL.

The genes are TRBV5-1 and TRBJ2-3, with TRBD2 matching 7 bases. The CDR3 contains 17 residues. Trimming took 0 bases from V and 3 from J; bases not matched to a gene: 10. Per germline, CDR1 SGHRS and CDR2 YFSETQ. This CDR3 reads CASSLGISAGGTDTQYF. CDR3 coding DNA: TGCGCCAGCAGCTTGGGTATTTCAGCCGGGGGGACAGATACGCAGTATTTT.

The chain is built from TRBV7-8 and TRBJ2-5, with 8 bases fitting TRBD2. Trimming removed 0 bases from V and 2 bases from J; junction bases left unmatched: 11. In germline, CDR1 is SGHVS, CDR2 FQNEAQ. The CDR3 loop spans 18 amino acids. In DNA form, the CDR3 reads TGTGCCAGCAGCTTAGCGGCGCTAGCGGGCCCAGGTCAAGAGACCCAGTACTTC. This encodes CASSLAALAGPGQETQYF.

The chain couples TRBV6-1 to TRBJ2-6; the match to TRBD1 covers 9 bases. V shed 4 bases, J shed 0 bases, and the junction held 4 bases outside the gene matches. The CDR3 is 17 amino acids. In germline, CDR1 is MNHNS, CDR2 SASEGT. The CDR3 DNA is TGTGCCAGCAGTGGGACAGGGGCAAGCTCTGGGGCCAACGTCCTGACTTTC. The encoded protein is CASSGTGASSGANVLTF.

The J gene is TRBJ2-7, the V gene TRBV2; TRBD2 agrees at 7 bases. Germline V CDR1 and CDR2: SNHLY, FYNNEI. Trimming took 0 bases from V and 0 from J; bases not matched to a gene: 2. The CDR3 loop spans 15 amino acids. The CDR3 is CASSEARGFSYEQYF. DNA for the CDR3: TGTGCCAGCAGTGAAGCGCGGGGGTTCTCCTACGAGCAGTACTTC.

The chain uses TRBV28 and TRBJ1-4; TRBD1 is a possible D gene (5 bases). This CDR3 has 12 residues. With 6 bases removed from V and 4 bases from J, the gap between germline ends came to 6 bases. Germline V gives CDR1 MDHEN, CDR2 SYDVKM. Written as DNA, the CDR3 is TGTGCCAGCAGGCAGGGTAATGAAAAACTGTTTTTT. This gives the protein CASRQGNEKLFF. The entire variable domain, with the rest obtained from reference TRBV28 and TRBJ1-4, is as follows: DVKVTQSSRYLVKRTGEKVFLECVQDMDHENMFWYRQDPGLGLRLIYFSYDVKMKEKGDIPEGYSVSREKKERFSLILESASTNQTSMYLCASRQGNEKLFFGSGTQLSVL.

V and J are TRBV30 and TRBJ1-2; D is undetermined. The CDR3 runs to 15 residues. The ends were cut back, 3 bases at V and 8 bases at J, with 22 bases in the middle. Per the germline V gene, CDR1 is GTSNPN and CDR2 is SVGIG (reference sequence). CDR3 coding DNA: TGTGCCTGGAGCAATAGGGCCTCCTTAGGAGGAGGCTACACCTTC. Translation gives CAWSNRASLGGGYTF.

The DNA for the CDR3 is TGTGCCAGCAGTTCTAAGGGGAAACCTGGAAACACCATATATTTT. This encodes CASSSKGKPGNTIYF. The J gene is TRBJ1-3, the V gene TRBV11-2; a possible D gene is TRBD1 (5 bases). In germline, CDR1 is SGHAT, CDR2 FQNNGV. V gave up 6 bases and J gave up 2 bases, with 14 bases separating them. This CDR3 contains 15 residues.

This clone has just one count. The rearrangement uses TRBV11-2 and TRBJ2-3; 7 bases map to TRBD2. Trimming removed 0 bases from V and 1 base from J; junction bases left unmatched: 4. There are 16 residues in the CDR3. Germline-derived CDR1 and CDR2 are SGHAT and FQNNGV. The CDR3 DNA reads TGTGCCAGCAGCTTAGACAGAAGCGGGGGCACAGATACGCAGTATTTT. Translating gives CASSLDRSGGTDTQYF.

The chain carries TRBV6-6 and TRBJ2-2; no clear D. The CDR3 length is 15 residues. Trimming took 0 bases from V and 1 from J, leaving 6 bases between them. Germline CDR1 and CDR2: MNHNY and SVGAGI (reference sequence). The CDR3 sequence: CASSYSPVNTGELFF. The CDR3, as DNA: TGTGCCAGCAGTTACTCGCCAGTGAACACCGGGGAGCTGTTTTTT.

V usage is TRBV6-5 and J usage is TRBJ1-2; D call uncertain. Germline V gene sequence: CDR1 MNHEY, CDR2 SVGAGI. Trimming left V 0 bases short and J 8 bases short, with 13 bases between. This CDR3 has 14 residues. The CDR3: CASSYSNQEGGYTF. The DNA of the CDR3 is TGTGCCAGCAGTTACTCGAATCAAGAGGGAGGCTACACCTTC.

This clone was seen only a few times. The rearrangement joins TRBV2 to TRBJ2-6; D call uncertain. Germline values: CDR1 SNHLY, CDR2 FYNNEI. The CDR3 length is 13 residues. V was shortened by 7 bases and J by 1 base, with 5 bases between the two germline ends. The CDR3 loop reads CASKESGANVLTF. As DNA, the CDR3 is TGTGCCAGCAAGGAGTCTGGGGCCAACGTCCTGACTTTC.

V usage is TRBV27 and J usage is TRBJ2-5; D gene ambiguous. The end of the DNA is better explained by TRBJ2-7, so the J call may be wrong. This CDR3 contains 12 residues. Germline V gene sequence: CDR1 MNHEY, CDR2 SMNVEV (reference sequence). CDR3 nucleotides: TGTGCCAGCAGTGCAAACTCCTACGAGCAGTACTTC. It translates to CASSANSYEQYF.

The chain employs TRBV27 and TRBJ2-7; possible D gene TRBD1, 6 bases. CDR1 MNHEY and CDR2 SMNVEV come from the germline V gene (reference sequence). The CDR3 is 11 residues long. V lost 5 bases and J lost 6, with 8 bases in between. This chain's CDR3 is CASSGGREQYF. CDR3 nucleotide sequence: TGTGCCAGCAGTGGGGGCCGCGAGCAGTACTTC.

This clone has just one count. The chain recombines TRBV15 with TRBJ1-5; D call uncertain. Deletions cut 0 bases from V and 1 base from J, with 22 bases between. Germline V gene data show CDR1 as LNHNV and CDR2 as YYDKDF (reference sequence). The CDR3 has 20 amino acids. CDR3: CATSRDMGPSKARSNQPQHF. Here the CDR3 DNA reads TGTGCCACCAGCAGAGATATGGGCCCTTCGAAAGCCAGAAGCAATCAGCCCCAGCATTTT.

This chain connects TRBV7-2 to TRBJ2-4; 7 positions match TRBD1. V lost 4 bases to trimming and J lost 7 bases; unmatched junction nucleotides: 10. The CDR3 has 15 amino acids. Germline V gene data show CDR1 as SGHTA and CDR2 as FQGNSA. CDR3 residues: CASSSRTGVQNIQYF. The CDR3, as DNA: TGTGCCAGCAGCTCCAGGACAGGTGTACAGAACATTCAGTACTTC.

The rearrangement links TRBV6-5 to TRBJ2-5; no reliable D call. The CDR3 is made up of 15 amino acids. CDR1 MNHEY and CDR2 SVGAGI come from the germline V gene. With 5 bases removed from V and 2 bases from J, the gap between germline ends came to 15 bases. The DNA of the CDR3 is TGTGCCAGCAGTCCCCCAACTGGGCGTCAAGAGACCCAGTACTTC. Translated: CASSPPTGRQETQYF.

This clone was seen once. The chain joins TRBV28 to TRBJ2-1, with TRBD2 as a possible D gene (5 bases). Germline-derived CDR1 and CDR2 are MDHEN and SYDVKM. The CDR3 is made up of 13 amino acids. Deletions cut 5 bases from V and 3 bases from J, with 8 bases between. CDR3 sequence (DNA): TGTGCCAGCAGTCTTACTAGCTACAATGAGCAGTTCTTC. Protein sequence: CASSLTSYNEQFF. Variable domain in full (rest from reference TRBV28 and TRBJ2-1): DVKVTQSSRYLVKRTGEKVFLECVQDMDHENMFWYRQDPGLGLRLIYFSYDVKMKEKGDIPEGYSVSREKKERFSLILESASTNQTSMYLCASSLTSYNEQFFGPGTRLTVL.

This chain joins TRBV4-1 and TRBJ2-6, with TRBD2 matching 10 bases. Germline-derived CDR1 and CDR2 are MGHRA and YSYEKL. Trimming cost V 3 bases and J 0 bases; bases outside gene matches: 2. The CDR3 runs to 17 residues. This CDR3 reads CASSQGLAYSGANVLTF. CDR3 nucleotides: TGCGCCAGCAGCCAGGGACTAGCGTACTCTGGGGCCAACGTCCTGACTTTC.